This record concerns one TCR beta chain sequence. It lacks a known antigen. No much larger clone is present one base from it, and per-base qualities are unavailable. The record originates from a study of vaccination and CD4 T cells after COVID-19 (dated by TCRdb to 2021 to 2024). For context, the study as a whole: Convalescent patients had a positive SARS-CoV-2 result on nasal swab PCR, and of these patients, nine had mild disease and one had severe disease. Six males and four females were included in the convalescent cohort, with two Hispanic individuals, seven Caucasians, two Asians and one multiracial person represented. Participants received two doses of either the Pfizer-BioNTech BNT162b2 vaccine (n=8) or the Moderna mRNA-1273 vaccine (n=2). Post-COVID blood samples from convalescent patients were collected a median of around 100 days after diagnosis, with a range of about 35 to 161 days. The time from the second vaccine dose to post-vaccine blood sampling had a median of around 72 days and ranged from about 12 to 241 days. Overlapping spike peptide pools from SARS-CoV-2 and from the common cold coronaviruses HCoV-NL63, HCoV-OC43 and HCoV-229E were used as culture stimuli. As controls, cultures received a CEFX viral epitope pool (the positive control), an HIV-1 Nef peptide pool (the negative control), or no peptide at all. In under twelve COVID-19 convalescent patients and several infection-naive healthy vaccine recipients, researchers compared the spike-specific CD4+ TCR repertoire from before mRNA vaccination with the repertoire from after. The paper's findings and limits, for the study overall: The median number of SARS-CoV-2-reactive clonotypes rose from around 21 after infection to some 37 after vaccination, but the change was not significant. In convalescent patients, a median 86.3% of post-vaccine SARS-CoV-2-reactive clones were detected only after vaccination, and vaccine-specific priming was suggested by this finding. Of the vaccine-specific clones in convalescent patients, 304 of 307, or nearly all, reacted only to SARS-CoV-2 spike and did not cross-react with common cold coronaviruses. Relatively few convalescent patients were included in the study, and early timepoints after natural infection were not analyzed.

The germline V gene supplies CDR1 SGHNT and CDR2 YENEEA. There are 14 amino acids in the CDR3, from cysteine to phenylalanine inclusive. Only the CDR3 portion is preserved as DNA: 42 bases, with reading frame beginning at the first base. V is trimmed back by 2 bases and J by 5 bases, and the junction contains 2 bases that no gene match accounts for. Libraries were prepared through PCR. DNA from cultured CD4+ T cells was subjected to TCR sequencing with the Oncomine TCR Beta short-read assay at the Johns Hopkins FTIC core. The QIAamp micro DNA kit was used to extract genomic DNA from the cultured CD4+ T cells. Oncomine TCR Beta libraries made from cultured CD4+ T cells were pooled using unique dual indexes and sequenced on an Illumina iSeq 100. In the authors' own workflow: Non-productive sequences were removed, and CDR3s not starting with C, not ending with F or W, or shorter than 7 amino acids were discarded. The MANAFEST web application was used to identify antigen-specific clonotypes by comparing peptide-stimulated wells against reference wells and other culture wells. To be called positive, a clone needed an FDR below 0.05, an odds ratio above 5, and a productive frequency above 0.1% in at least two of three replicate wells. A clonotype counted as cross-reactive if it showed significant expansion both in the SARS-CoV-2 spike wells and in at least one common cold coronavirus spike condition. Levenshtein distances (stringdist) and unrooted phylogenetic trees (ape) in R version 3.6.1 were used to assess CDR3 homology. Using fastp at Q25 and MiXCR, TCRdb reprocessed the public reads and kept productive beta chains. Each record represents a unique CDR3 protein, reported with the most common genes and DNA among its rows. TCRdb's processing, not the authors' own work, is the source of the V and J calls. This sample is represented by roughly 16,000 distinct CDR3 sequences; less than 70% of them were singletons. The ten most abundant clones make up around a tenth of the sample.

The treatment or condition label here, explained by the study, means: approximately nine-day PBMC culture with coronavirus spike peptide pools or control peptides (ViraFEST assay). To expand antigen-specific T cells with peptide pools and then pick out the expanded clonotypes through TCR sequencing, the study relied on the ViraFEST assay. The positive SARS-CoV-2 PCR tests of the convalescent patients were dated from March to December 2020, before the Alpha, Beta and Delta variants emerged in the United States. PBMCs were cultured at roughly 2 million per well in IMDM supplemented with approximately 4.7% human AB serum and approximately 10 IU/ml IL-2, with 9.5 to 10 ug/ml peptide pools added. Half of the culture medium was replaced with fresh IL-2-containing medium on days 3 and 7. CD4+ T cells were isolated after roughly 10 days of culture through negative selection using the EasySep CD4+ T cell isolation kit. PBMCs were separated from whole blood using Ficoll-Paque Plus gradient centrifugation and then either used fresh or cryopreserved at -140C. Triplicate wells were generally used for each culture condition.

This sequence originates from a human donor who had recovered from COVID-19. The specimen sequenced was CD4+ T cells from blood, cultured in vitro. The chain was built from TRBV11-3 and TRBJ2-5; the central 10 bases match TRBD2. In nucleotide form, the sequence is TGTGCCAGCAGCTTAAGCGGGAGGGGGGAGACCCAGTACTTC. Translated, this is CASSLSGRGETQYF.